Each of the 29 T cell receptor beta chains below was sequenced from the same sample in a study of blood T cell repertoires in COVID-19. The method was immunoSEQ multiplex PCR; TCRdb's version includes in-frame clones alone and lacks a portion of them. This table holds about 300,000 clones, approximately 88% found once. The sequenced sample was peripheral blood. These receptors all come from a woman aged 25 to 45 who had recovered from COVID-19.

The V gene is TRBV3-1 (or the pseudogene TRBV3-2), the J gene TRBJ2-4, with a tentative D call TRBD2 (6 bases). V was pared by 5 bases and J by 0 bases, with 11 bases between. Germline CDR1 reads LGHDT; CDR2 reads YNNKEL (reference sequence). The CDR3 loop spans 15 amino acids. The CDR3 bases are TGTGCCAGCAGCAATAGCGGCCTAGCCAAAAACATTCAGTACTTC. Translating gives CASSNSGLAKNIQYF.

The chain joins TRBV9 to TRBJ1-2; D may be TRBD1 (5 bases). Germline V gene sequence: CDR1 SGDLS, CDR2 YYNGEE. V lost 3 bases, J lost 1 base, and 7 bases lay in between. The CDR3 totals 13 residues. Written as DNA, the CDR3 is TGTGCCAGCAGCGAGGGGAATAACTATGGCTACACCTTC. Protein product: CASSEGNNYGYTF.

The chain has TRBV7-7 and TRBJ2-5; 13 bases map to TRBD2. The CDR3 length is 16 residues. Trimming cost V 4 bases and J 2 bases; bases outside gene matches: 4. CDR1 is SSHAT, CDR2 FNYEAQ, per germline (reference sequence). The CDR3 region is CASSSTSGGEQETQYF. CDR3 nucleotides: TGTGCCAGCAGCTCTACTAGCGGGGGGGAACAAGAGACCCAGTACTTC.

This clone was picked up a small number of times. V usage is TRBV19 and J usage is TRBJ2-2; maybe TRBD1 (6 bases). Trimming cost V 5 bases and J 5 bases, with 9 bases left between them. Per the germline V gene, CDR1 is LNHDA and CDR2 is SQIVND (reference sequence). The CDR3 runs 13 residues. The CDR3 sequence: CASSPQGTGELFF. The CDR3 nucleotides read TGTGCCAGTAGTCCCCAGGGGACCGGGGAGCTGTTTTTT. The whole variable domain, remainder taken from reference TRBV19 and TRBJ2-2, is DGGITQSPKYLFRKEGQNVTLSCEQNLNHDAMYWYRQDPGQGLRLIYYSQIVNDFQKGDIAEGYSVSREKKESFPLTVTSAQKNPTAFYLCASSPQGTGELFFGEGSRLTVL.

A note on this clone: The same CDR3 arises from other DNA sequences in this sample as well. The chain joins TRBV7-3 to TRBJ2-2; D not resolved. CDR3 size: 12 residues. CDR1 and CDR2 from the germline V gene are SGHTA and FQGTGA. The V end was cut by 4 bases, the J end by 3 bases, with 3 bases between. CDR3 protein: CASSSYTGELFF. The CDR3 DNA reads TGTGCCAGCAGCTCCTACACCGGGGAGCTGTTTTTT.

The V and J genes are TRBV10-2 and TRBJ2-2; 10 bases are a match to TRBD2. Germline CDR1 reads WSHSY; CDR2 reads SAAADI. The CDR3 has 15 residues. The V gene end was trimmed by 0 bases and the J gene end by 6 bases; junction bases not matched to a gene: 1. The CDR3 DNA is TGCGCCAGCAGTGAGTCAAGCGGGGGGGCCGGGGAGCTGTTTTTT. It translates to CASSESSGGAGELFF.

The chain couples TRBV10-3 to TRBJ1-6; D unclear. The CDR3 is made up of 14 amino acids. The germline gives CDR1 ENHRY, CDR2 SYGVKD. The ends were cut back, 6 bases at V and 7 bases at J, with 13 bases in the middle. Written as DNA, the CDR3 is TGTGCCATCAGCCGGTCAGGCAAGAATTCACCCCTCCACTTT. Its protein product is CAISRSGKNSPLHF.

The gene calls are TRBV19 and TRBJ1-2; 7 bases line up with TRBD1. V was clipped by 7 bases and J by 4 bases; unmatched bases: 9. Germline assignment: CDR1 LNHDA and CDR2 SQIVND (reference sequence). The CDR3 has 14 residues. The CDR3 reads CASTPDRVSYGYTF. The CDR3 DNA is TGTGCCAGTACCCCTGACAGGGTCAGCTATGGCTACACCTTC.

This chain connects TRBV7-8 to TRBJ2-7; the D is unclear. Germline-derived CDR1 and CDR2 are SGHVS and FQNEAQ. The germline V and J ends were trimmed by 0 bases and 4 bases, with 19 bases remaining between them. This CDR3 has 17 amino acids. CDR3 coding DNA: TGTGCCAGCAGCTTAGCTCCTCTTGGTACAGATGGGTACGAGCAGTACTTC. This translates into CASSLAPLGTDGYEQYF.

The J gene is TRBJ1-1, the V gene TRBV28; perhaps TRBD1 as D (5 bases). CDR1 and CDR2 from the germline V gene are MDHEN and SYDVKM. V was shortened by 3 bases and J by 11 bases, with 16 bases between the two germline ends. The CDR3 extends over 13 amino acids. CDR3 coding DNA: TGTGCCAGCAGTTTGGGGGGAGGCCCAGGGGCTTTCTTT. Translation: CASSLGGGPGAFF.

The CDR3 region has the DNA TGTGCCAGCTCACCGGTCAATCGAGGTAGCGTGAACACTGAAGCTTTCTTT. It translates to CASSPVNRGSVNTEAFF. V gene TRBV18 combines with J gene TRBJ1-1; D is unresolved. V was pared by 3 bases and J by 0 bases, with 17 bases between. This CDR3 comprises 17 residues. Germline loops: CDR1 KGHSH, CDR2 LQKENI. The whole variable domain, remainder taken from reference TRBV18 and TRBJ1-1, is NAGVMQNPRHLVRRRGQEARLRCSPMKGHSHVYWYRQLPEEGLKFMVYLQKENIIDESGMPKERFSAEFPKEGPSILRIQQVVRGDSAAYFCASSPVNRGSVNTEAFFGQGTRLTVV.

A note on this clone: Different DNA sequences within this sample yield the same CDR3. The chain carries TRBV7-3 and TRBJ2-2; possibly TRBD1 for D (6 bases). The CDR3 sequence is 14 residues long. CDR1 SGHTA and CDR2 FQGTGA come from the germline V gene. V was shortened by 5 bases and J by 3 bases, with 10 bases between the two germline ends. CDR3 in amino acids: CASSRGGDTGELFF. CDR3 DNA: TGTGCCAGCAGCCGAGGGGGTGACACCGGGGAGCTGTTTTTT.

V gene TRBV11-3 combines with J gene TRBJ2-3; TRBD2 agrees at 12 bases. V gave up 8 bases and J gave up 6 bases; unmatched junction bases: 3. CDR1 is SGHNT, CDR2 YENEEA, per germline. The CDR3 runs to 13 residues. The CDR3 region is CASGLAGSDTQYF. In nucleotides, the CDR3 is TGTGCCAGCGGACTAGCGGGGTCGGATACGCAGTATTTT. The full variable domain, with the rest looked up from reference TRBV11-3 and TRBJ2-3, is EAGVVQSPRYKIIEKKQPVAFWCNPISGHNTLYWYLQNLGQGPELLIRYENEEAVDDSQLPKDRFSAERLKGVDSTLKIQPAELGDSAVYLCASGLAGSDTQYFGPGTRLTVL.

This clone was counted once. V gene TRBV6-1 combines with J gene TRBJ2-4; 7 nucleotides match TRBD1. Germline loops: CDR1 MNHNS, CDR2 SASEGT. V was pared by 4 bases and J by 0 bases, with 6 bases of the junction left unmatched. The CDR3 length is 16 residues. CDR3 sequence reads: CASSAGPGGAKNIQYF. CDR3 bases: TGTGCCAGCAGTGCAGGCCCAGGGGGAGCCAAAAACATTCAGTACTTC.

This sequence joins TRBV9 and TRBJ2-3; D uncertain. The CDR3 has 17 residues. Germline loops: CDR1 SGDLS, CDR2 YYNGEE. Trimming stripped 4 bases from V and 0 bases from J, with 18 bases between. The CDR3 here is CASSLSQTSFSTDTQYF. Here the CDR3 DNA reads TGTGCCAGCAGCCTTAGCCAAACATCTTTTAGCACAGATACGCAGTATTTT.

This chain connects TRBV14 to TRBJ2-7, with 10 bases that match TRBD2. J gave up 4 bases and V 3 bases, and 3 bases lay outside the gene matches. Germline loops: CDR1 SGHDN, CDR2 FVKESK. The CDR3 has 14 residues. The CDR3 DNA sequence: TGTGCCAGCAGCCAGCTAGCGGGGGCTTACGAGCAGTACTTC. This codes for CASSQLAGAYEQYF.

A word on this clone: Being one base from a much bigger clone, this may be a read error. The V gene is TRBV28, the J gene TRBJ2-3; 11 bases are shared with TRBD2. The CDR3 contains 15 residues. V dropped 5 bases and J dropped 1; count of bases not matched to a gene: 2. Germline CDR1 and CDR2: MDHEN and SYDVKM. In DNA form, the CDR3 reads TGTGCCAGCAGTCAACTAGCGGGGGGCACAGATACGCAGTATTTT. This translates into CASSQLAGGTDTQYF.

The chain employs TRBV27 and TRBJ1-6, with TRBD1 matching over 8 bases. This CDR3 spans 19 amino acids. The V segment lost 0 bases and the J segment 3 bases; nucleotides outside the gene matches: 10. Germline V lookup: CDR1 MNHEY, CDR2 SMNVEV (reference sequence). The CDR3 nucleotides are TGTGCCAGCAGTTTATCGGAAAGTCACGACAGGGGCTATAATTCACCCCTCCACTTT. This sequence encodes CASSLSESHDRGYNSPLHF.

This rearrangement joins TRBV3-1 (or the pseudogene TRBV3-2) to TRBJ2-7; 11 positions match TRBD2. Germline V CDR1 and CDR2: LGHDT, YNNKEL (reference sequence). The V gene end was trimmed by 6 bases and the J gene end by 2 bases; junction bases not matched to a gene: 6. This CDR3 spans 15 amino acids. CDR3 amino acids: CASSYGTSGTYEQYF. The CDR3 DNA sequence: TGTGCCAGCAGTTACGGGACTAGCGGAACCTACGAGCAGTACTTC.

This clone was detected a few times. The rearrangement uses TRBV2 and TRBJ2-2; tentatively, D is TRBD1 (6 bases). V was shortened by 5 bases and J by 7 bases, with 23 bases between the two germline ends. Germline V gene data show CDR1 as SNHLY and CDR2 as FYNNEI. The CDR3 spans 17 residues. The CDR3 loop is CASSYIKGTMGYGELFF. CDR3 bases: TGTGCCAGCAGTTATATAAAGGGGACAATGGGATACGGGGAGCTGTTTTTT. The full variable domain, rest sourced from reference TRBV2 and TRBJ2-2, is EPEVTQTPSHQVTQMGQEVILRCVPISNHLYFYWYRQILGQKVEFLVSFYNNEISEKSEIFDDQFSVERPDGSNFTLKIRSTKLEDSAMYFCASSYIKGTMGYGELFFGEGSRLTVL.

The chain links TRBV4-2 to TRBJ2-7; 10 nucleotides match TRBD1. The CDR3 extends over 16 amino acids. Looked up from germline, CDR1 is LGHNA and CDR2 is YNFKEQ. V gave up 2 bases and J gave up 0 bases; unmatched junction bases: 4. The CDR3 sequence is CASSQKDRGSSYEQYF. For the CDR3, the DNA is TGTGCCAGCAGCCAAAAGGACAGGGGGAGCTCCTACGAGCAGTACTTC.

The CDR3 loop reads CAISDPGMNTEAFF. DNA for the CDR3: TGTGCCATCAGTGATCCAGGGATGAACACTGAAGCTTTCTTT. This chain uses TRBV10-3 with TRBJ1-1, with D tentatively TRBD1 (5 bases). Germline CDR1 reads ENHRY; CDR2 reads SYGVKD. V was clipped by 3 bases and J by 0 bases, with 8 bases between them. The CDR3 loop spans 14 amino acids.

This clone was observed a few times. The chain combines TRBV19 with TRBJ1-1; D call uncertain. Germline assignment: CDR1 LNHDA and CDR2 SQIVND (reference sequence). Trimming cost V 11 bases and J 3 bases, with 16 bases left between them. CDR3 length: 13 amino acids. Here the CDR3 DNA reads TGTGCCTCCCGACGAGGAGGAGACACTGAAGCTTTCTTT. Its protein is CASRRGGDTEAFF.

This clone was recorded once. The CDR3 region has the DNA TGTGCCAGCAGCCCGGGTGGCGGGGGCGCATATCAGCCCCAGCATTTT. This gives the protein CASSPGGGGAYQPQHF. The chain joins TRBV9 to TRBJ1-5; weak D call: TRBD1 (6 bases). The CDR3 has 16 residues. V was pared by 4 bases and J by 5 bases, with 19 bases between. The V gene's germline CDR1 is SGDLS and CDR2 YYNGEE.

This chain uses TRBV6-5 with TRBJ2-2; the match to TRBD2 covers 14 bases. V shed 6 bases and J 8 bases; nucleotides not matched to a gene: 5. The CDR3 extends over 15 amino acids. Germline values: CDR1 MNHEY, CDR2 SVGAGI. The CDR3: CASRTSGGASGELFF. The DNA for the CDR3 is TGTGCCAGCAGGACTAGCGGGGGGGCCTCAGGGGAGCTGTTTTTT.

V gene TRBV19 combines with J gene TRBJ2-1; TRBD2 might be the D (5 bases). Trimming left V 0 bases short and J 10 bases short, with 10 bases between. Germline V gene lookup returns CDR1 LNHDA and CDR2 SQIVND (reference sequence). This CDR3 has 13 residues. CDR3 sequence reads: CASSIDRRGEQFF. The CDR3, as DNA: TGTGCCAGTAGTATAGATAGGAGAGGGGAGCAGTTCTTC.

J is TRBJ2-1 and V is TRBV3-1 (or the pseudogene TRBV3-2), with 8 bases aligning to TRBD2. Losses at the gene ends were 1 base for V and 7 bases for J; bases not matched to a gene: 3. The germline CDR1 and CDR2 sequences are LGHDT and YNNKEL (reference sequence). The CDR3 contains 14 residues. The CDR3 sequence is CASSQVAGGNEQFF. CDR3 sequence (DNA): TGTGCCAGCAGCCAAGTGGCGGGGGGAAATGAGCAGTTCTTC.

The rearrangement links TRBV5-6 to TRBJ2-1; D is uncertain. The V and J ends lost 1 base and 6 bases respectively, with 14 bases between them. The length of the CDR3 is 15 residues. Germline V lookup: CDR1 SGHDT, CDR2 YYEEEE. CDR3: CASSLWVSRFNEQFF. The CDR3 DNA is TGTGCCAGCAGCTTGTGGGTGTCGAGGTTCAATGAGCAGTTCTTC.

The rearrangement links TRBV28 to TRBJ1-3; D gene unclear. The germline V gene has CDR1 MDHEN and CDR2 SYDVKM. The V gene lost 4 bases and the J gene lost 0 bases, with 13 bases spanning the gap. The CDR3 contains 16 residues. The CDR3 spells CASSSSGLSSGNTIYF. The CDR3 DNA reads TGTGCCAGCAGTTCATCTGGGCTGAGCTCTGGAAACACCATATATTTT.